This TCR beta chain was identified in a study of blood T cell repertoires in COVID-19. The wider study: Sites in the United States, Italy and Spain provided acute and convalescent COVID-19 samples. Sample material is recorded as cDNA or gDNA derived from T cells, B-cell-depleted T cells, or PBMCs.

In the study's own analysis: Amplification of reference gene primers was used by the study to estimate nucleated cell counts. The data were produced by immunoSEQ multiplex PCR, yet TCRdb's version contains in-frame clones alone and is incomplete. V and J calls and clone size are those listed in that table; D and trimming were worked out from the DNA. The table shows tens of thousands of clones, with 90% occurring only once. This TCR was sampled from a man between 65 and 80 years old with acute or convalescent COVID-19. Sequencing was done on a sample of peripheral blood.

CDR3 nucleotides: TGCAGCGCCCCGGCCCGCGGGCCCCTCGATACGCAGTATTTT. Its translation: CSAPARGPLDTQYF. The rearrangement links TRBV29-1 to TRBJ2-3, with D perhaps TRBD2 (5 bases). Germline V gene lookup returns CDR1 SQVTM and CDR2 ANQGSEA. CDR3 length equals 14 residues. Trimming shortened V by 7 bases and J by 6 bases, and 20 bases separated the two germline ends.